These T cell receptor beta chains were read from a single sample in a study of CD8+ T cells in alopecia areata. The table came from immunoSEQ multiplex PCR; TCRdb's copy has only in-frame clones and leaves some out. Found here are about 14,000 clones, over 55% of them singletons; the top ten hold 11%. Sequenced here: skin, sampled at week 0. These receptors all come from a human donor with alopecia areata. The CDR3 runs from the conserved cysteine through the conserved F or W.

CDR3aa | j_gene | v_gene
CASSALTSGDASTDTQYF | TRBJ2-3 | TRBV4-2
CASSEGSLGHQPQHF | TRBJ1-5 | TRBV6-1
CASSSRLAGYTDTQYF | TRBJ2-3 | TRBV6-5
CASSPIGGTNEKLFF | TRBJ1-4 | TRBV4-1
CASRKLAGSCNEQFF | TRBJ2-1 | TRBV23-1
CASSRGLAVYNEQFF | TRBJ2-1 | TRBV18
CASSQDEARQGAYEQYF | TRBJ2-7 | TRBV4-3
CASSLGDLAGASDTQYF | TRBJ2-3 | TRBV4-2
CASSPGQVDSPLHF | TRBJ1-6 | TRBV18
CASSFPGGASYEQYF | TRBJ2-7 | TRBV7-9
CASSIGGAGASQFF | TRBJ2-1 | TRBV19
CASSVPGTSGVEVETQYF | TRBJ2-5 | TRBV9
CASSLNEGEQYF | TRBJ2-7 | TRBV9
CAWSEYRDGYTF | TRBJ1-2 | TRBV30
CASSLDYRGEQYF | TRBJ2-7 | TRBV5-4
CASSFSGGSSYEQYF | TRBJ2-7 | TRBV5-1
CASSYGTATEAFF | TRBJ1-1 | TRBV9
CASSLCPLAGGQYYEQYF | TRBJ2-7 | TRBV28
CASSLGAGSYEQYF | TRBJ2-7 | TRBV7-9
CSVDPGQGRGYTF | TRBJ1-2 | TRBV29-1
CASSLAFSASYNEQFF | TRBJ2-1 | TRBV7-2
CASSDRTDTQYF | TRBJ2-3 | TRBV7-3
CASSIQETQYF | TRBJ2-5 | TRBV11-2
CSVDRQNSGLQETQYF | TRBJ2-5 | TRBV29-1
CAGSLTGVDYEQYF | TRBJ2-7 | TRBV5-1
CSVEARPNEKLFF | TRBJ1-4 | TRBV29-1
CASSLAGVGRTQYF | TRBJ2-5 | TRBV27